This TCR beta chain emerged from a study of CD8+ T cells in alopecia areata. This clone was picked up a small number of times. CDR1 SGHDN and CDR2 FVKESK come from the germline V gene. Trimming shortened V by 1 base and J by 1 base, and 11 bases separated the two germline ends. The CDR3 is made up of 16 amino acids. Investigators isolated RNA and reverse transcribed it into cDNA to act as the sequencing template. Method: immunoSEQ multiplex PCR; TCRdb's copy keeps in-frame clones and lacks some. In the table there are under 150,000 clones, 62% of which are singletons. The sequence was obtained from a human donor in good health. This chain uses TRBV14 with TRBJ2-1; D may be TRBD2 (6 bases). The specimen was CD8+ T cells sorted from blood. CDR3 sequence: CASSQVGAGSYNEQFF. The CDR3 DNA sequence: TGTGCCAGCAGCCAAGTAGGAGCGGGTTCCTACAATGAGCAGTTCTTC.